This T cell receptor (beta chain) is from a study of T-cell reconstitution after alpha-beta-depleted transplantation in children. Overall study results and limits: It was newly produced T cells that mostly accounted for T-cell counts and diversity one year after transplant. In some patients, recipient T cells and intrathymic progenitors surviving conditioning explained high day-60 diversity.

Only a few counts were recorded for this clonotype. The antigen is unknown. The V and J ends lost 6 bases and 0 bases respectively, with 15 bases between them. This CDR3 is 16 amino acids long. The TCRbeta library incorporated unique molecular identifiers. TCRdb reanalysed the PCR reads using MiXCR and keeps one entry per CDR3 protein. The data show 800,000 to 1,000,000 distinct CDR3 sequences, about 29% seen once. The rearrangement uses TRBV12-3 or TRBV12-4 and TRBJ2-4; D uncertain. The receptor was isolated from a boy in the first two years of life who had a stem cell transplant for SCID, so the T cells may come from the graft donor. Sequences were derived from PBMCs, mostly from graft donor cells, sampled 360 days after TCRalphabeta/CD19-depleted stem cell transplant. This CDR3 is CASSLPRELAKNIQYF. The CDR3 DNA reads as TGTGCCAGCAGCCTTCCGAGAGAACTAGCCAAAAACATTCAGTACTTC.